These 18 T cell receptor beta chains were sequenced from one sample in a study of T cell responses to AZD1222 COVID-19 vaccine. The protocol was immunoSEQ multiplex PCR, while the TCRdb copy is restricted to in-frame clones and leaves out a portion. Of tens of thousands of clones detected, 90% appear once; the ten largest clones hold 4.2%. The specimen was peripheral blood, collected on day 0 of AZD1222 vaccination. The receptors originated from an adult in good health.

The CDR3 sequence is CASSLEGGSGNTIYF. CDR3 in DNA: TGCGCCAGCAGCTTGGAGGGGGGCTCTGGAAACACCATATATTTT. V gene TRBV5-1 combines with J gene TRBJ1-3; D may be TRBD1 (6 bases). This CDR3 is 15 amino acids long. Trimming pared 0 bases from V and 0 bases from J, leaving 7 bases between. Germline loops: CDR1 SGHRS, CDR2 YFSETQ.

This clone was detected once. The chain links TRBV7-9 to TRBJ2-5, with TRBD1 matching 12 bases. This CDR3 region has 16 residues. The germline V gene encodes CDR1 SEHNR and CDR2 FQNEAQ (reference sequence). V lost 5 bases, J lost 1 base, and 5 bases stayed unmatched. CDR3 protein: CASSPGDRGLQETQYF. CDR3 bases: TGTGCCAGCAGCCCAGGGGACAGGGGGCTCCAAGAGACCCAGTACTTC.

V gene TRBV11-2 combines with J gene TRBJ1-2; D gene unclear. This CDR3 has 19 amino acids. The germline V gene encodes CDR1 SGHAT and CDR2 FQNNGV. V gave up 4 bases and J gave up 0 bases, with 24 bases separating them. In nucleotides, the CDR3 is TGTGCCAGCAGCTCTAACCACCGTCGCAAAATCCAAGCTAACTATGGCTACACCTTC. Its protein product is CASSSNHRRKIQANYGYTF.

The V gene is TRBV19, the J gene TRBJ2-4; 8 positions match TRBD1. From germline, CDR1 is LNHDA and CDR2 SQIVND (reference sequence). This CDR3 is 17 amino acids long. Losses at the gene ends were 3 bases for V and 8 bases for J; bases not matched to a gene: 15. CDR3 region: CASSIDRGSGGVDIQYF. In nucleotides, the CDR3 is TGTGCCAGTAGTATTGACCGGGGATCAGGGGGCGTGGACATTCAGTACTTC.

The chain links TRBV2 to TRBJ1-1, with 7 bases identical to TRBD1. The germline CDR1 and CDR2 sequences are SNHLY and FYNNEI. CDR3 length: 14 amino acids. J lost 6 bases, V lost 5 bases, and 9 bases had no gene match. The CDR3 DNA reads TGTGCCAGCAGTCGACAGGGCCTGGGGGCTGAAGCTTTCTTT. Encoded protein: CASSRQGLGAEAFF.

This clone was seen just once. The J gene is TRBJ1-3, the V gene TRBV30; 9 bases are a match to TRBD1. Germline V gene lookup returns CDR1 GTSNPN and CDR2 SVGIG (reference sequence). V lost 5 bases and J lost 10; bases outside the gene matches: 12. This CDR3 has 14 amino acids. This CDR3 reads CAWGDREGLLTIYF. In nucleotides, the CDR3 is TGTGCCTGGGGGGACAGGGAAGGTCTCCTTACCATATATTTT.

V usage is TRBV6-6 and J usage is TRBJ2-2; 7 nucleotides agree with TRBD1. This CDR3 is built from 13 residues. Germline V gene data show CDR1 as MNHNY and CDR2 as SVGAGI (reference sequence). Trimming at V came to 8 bases and at J to 0 bases, leaving 0 bases not matched to a gene. CDR3 nucleotides: TGTGCCAGCGGACAGGCGAACACCGGGGAGCTGTTTTTT. It yields the protein CASGQANTGELFF.

This clone was detected only a few times. V is TRBV7-8 and J is TRBJ2-7, with D hard to call. Germline CDR1 reads SGHVS; CDR2 reads FQNEAQ. The CDR3 spans 12 residues. With 5 bases removed from V and 5 bases from J, the gap between germline ends came to 10 bases. CDR3 protein: CASSPWQDEQYF. DNA of the CDR3: TGTGCCAGCAGCCCGTGGCAGGACGAGCAGTACTTC.

J is TRBJ2-6 and V is TRBV19; 8 nucleotides agree with TRBD1. This CDR3 region has 17 residues. Germline V CDR1 and CDR2: LNHDA, SQIVND (reference sequence). V was pared by 8 bases and J by 1 base, with 10 bases of the junction left unmatched. The CDR3, as DNA: TGTGCCAGTTCGGTCGACAGGGGAAAATCTGGGGCCAACGTCCTGACTTTC. It codes for CASSVDRGKSGANVLTF.

The chain recombines TRBV30 with TRBJ2-1, with 16 nucleotides matching TRBD2. V lost 4 bases to trimming and J lost 5 bases; unmatched junction nucleotides: 8. This CDR3 comprises 17 residues. The germline CDR1 and CDR2 sequences are GTSNPN and SVGIG (reference sequence). The CDR3 DNA reads as TGTGCCTGGACCTGGGGACTAGCGGGAGGGCAGGACAATGAGCAGTTCTTC. Its translation is CAWTWGLAGGQDNEQFF. Complete variable domain (other parts from reference TRBV30 and TRBJ2-1): SQTIHQWPATLVQPVGSPLSLECTVEGTSNPNLYWYRQAAGRGLQLLFYSVGIGQISSEVPQNLSASRPQDRQFILSSKKLLLSDSGFYLCAWTWGLAGGQDNEQFFGPGTRLTVL.

The rearrangement joins TRBV7-8 to TRBJ2-3; 9 bases align to TRBD2. The CDR3 has 18 residues. Germline values: CDR1 SGHVS, CDR2 FQNEAQ. The V and J ends lost 2 bases and 6 bases, in that order; junction bases with no gene match: 15. CDR3 nucleotide sequence: TGTGCCAGCAGCTTATATAGTAGCGGGGGACCGCTGAGGGATACGCAGTATTTT. It translates to CASSLYSSGGPLRDTQYF.

The J gene is TRBJ2-7, the V gene TRBV7-6; D remains unclear. The CDR3 spans 13 residues. V was cut by 5 bases and J by 2 bases, with 10 bases left in between. The V gene's germline CDR1 is SGHVS and CDR2 FNYEAQ. CDR3 in amino acids: CASSTDLTYEQYF. The CDR3 nucleotides are TGTGCCAGCAGCACGGACCTTACCTACGAGCAGTACTTC.

V and J are TRBV18 and TRBJ1-1; 7 bases line up with TRBD1. Trimming took 5 bases from V and 4 from J; bases not matched to a gene: 10. This CDR3 is 15 amino acids long. Germline V lookup: CDR1 KGHSH, CDR2 LQKENI. CDR3 in DNA: TGTGCCAGCTCAGAAACCGGGACAGTTAGCACTGAAGCTTTCTTT. Protein product: CASSETGTVSTEAFF.

The chain has TRBV3-1 (or the pseudogene TRBV3-2) and TRBJ2-6; TRBD2 aligns across 11 bases. CDR3 length: 20 residues. V lost 1 base, J lost 4 bases, and 12 bases stayed unmatched. CDR1 is LGHDT and CDR2 is YNNKEL in the germline V gene (reference sequence). CDR3 DNA: TGTGCCAGCAGCCAAGTGGCTAGCGGGGGGCTTACTCTAGGGGCCAACGTCCTGACTTTC. Residues: CASSQVASGGLTLGANVLTF.

V gene TRBV3-1 (or the pseudogene TRBV3-2) combines with J gene TRBJ2-4; TRBD2 agrees at 9 bases. The germline V gene has CDR1 LGHDT and CDR2 YNNKEL (reference sequence). The J segment lost 0 bases and the V segment lost 0 bases, leaving 6 bases of the junction unmatched. This CDR3 region has 18 residues. CDR3 bases: TGTGCCAGCAGCCAAGACCCTAGCGGGGTACTAGCCAAAAACATTCAGTACTTC. The encoded protein is CASSQDPSGVLAKNIQYF.

The V and J genes are TRBV10-3 and TRBJ2-7; TRBD1 matches 9 bases. V trimming: 4 bases; J trimming: 2 bases; junction bases outside the gene matches: 3. In germline, CDR1 is ENHRY, CDR2 SYGVKD. The length of the CDR3 is 14 residues. The CDR3 bases are TGTGCCATCAGTGGACGACAGGGGGCCTACGAGCAGTACTTC. Protein: CAISGRQGAYEQYF.

The chain links TRBV19 to TRBJ1-3; D is unclear. The V end lost 3 bases, the J end lost 4 bases, and 13 bases lay between the germline ends. The CDR3 length is 15 residues. In germline, CDR1 is LNHDA, CDR2 SQIVND (reference sequence). CDR3 region: CASSMSRAAGNTIYF. Written as DNA, the CDR3 is TGTGCCAGTAGTATGTCAAGGGCCGCCGGAAACACCATATATTTT.

This rearrangement joins TRBV6-6 to TRBJ2-7, with D unclear. Trimming cost V 0 bases and J 7 bases, with 7 bases left between them. CDR3 length equals 12 residues. Germline V gene data show CDR1 as MNHNY and CDR2 as SVGAGI (reference sequence). Here the CDR3 reads CASSYSKTEQYF. The CDR3 bases are TGTGCCAGCAGTTACTCCAAGACAGAGCAGTACTTC.